This TCR beta chain was obtained from a study of cytomegalovirus exposure and HLA in healthy donors. Study-wide background: Counted in an early data release were approximately 80 million unique TCRs from HLA-typed donors. Study outcomes and limitations: The authors confirmed in vitro that a few CMV-associated chains were specific for CMV antigens.

Germline CDR1 reads KGHSH; CDR2 reads LQKENI. This CDR3 is 15 amino acids long. The J segment lost 5 bases and the V segment lost 2 bases, leaving 4 bases of the junction unmatched. The PCR ran on 60 Vbeta and 13 Jbeta primers. Study processing details: In a later analysis, the count reached tens of millions of unique TCR beta chains, with around 11 million shared. TCRdb's copy holds only in-frame clones and misses some; the assay was immunoSEQ multiplex PCR. V and J calls plus clone size are reproduced from that table; the DNA served to infer D and trimming. This sample carries about 210,000 clones, roughly four fifths of them seen once, and the ten largest clones take more than 8.5%. A remark on this clone: Its target is unknown.

This sequence originates from a woman aged 50 to 60 in good health and CMV-seropositive. Sequences were obtained from PBMCs. The chain is built from TRBV18 and TRBJ1-2; 11 bases match TRBD1. For the CDR3, the DNA is TGTGCCAGCTCACCAGGGACAGGGGGTAAATATGGCTACACCTTC. This sequence encodes CASSPGTGGKYGYTF.